These 21 T cell receptor beta chains came from one sample sequenced in a study of glioma-infiltrating T cells. TCR alpha and beta CDR3 regions were amplified from RNA using iRepertoire nested multiplex PCR. Each CDR3 protein is one row after TCRdb ran MiXCR on the multiplex PCR reads. The sample yields approximately 12,000 distinct CDR3 sequences, 26% seen once. The sample was glioma tissue, nonneoplastic brain tissue, or PBMCs (not recorded which). These TCRs come from a human donor with low-grade glioma or glioblastoma, undergoing nonglioma brain surgery, or in good health (not recorded which).

As concerns this clonotype: This may stem from a read error, because a much larger clone lies one nucleotide away. The CDR3 spells CASSPKEPGAAKDKYF. The DNA of the CDR3 is TGTGCCAGCAGTCCTAAGGAACCGGGCGCGGCCAAGGATAAGTACTTC. The V gene is TRBV6-1, the J gene TRBJ2-5; no clear D gene. Germline CDR1 reads MNHNS; CDR2 reads SASEGT. This CDR3 is 16 amino acids long. V shed 5 bases and J shed 12 bases, with 28 bases lying between them.

This clonotype was observed at least ten times. V is TRBV28 and J is TRBJ1-2; D remains unclear. The CDR3 extends over 15 amino acids. Germline V gene data show CDR1 as MDHEN and CDR2 as SYDVKM. Trimming cost V 7 bases and J 7 bases, with 22 bases left between them. The CDR3 sequence is CASTPWMKGISGYTF. The CDR3 DNA is TGTGCCAGCACCCCCTGGATGAAAGGGATAAGTGGCTACACCTTC.

This clonotype was detected many times. J is TRBJ1-1 and V is TRBV5-4; 10 bases fit TRBD1. The V and J ends lost 0 bases and 1 base, in that order; junction bases with no gene match: 3. Germline V lookup: CDR1 SGHNT, CDR2 YYREEE (reference sequence). CDR3 length equals 16 residues. The CDR3 DNA reads as TGTGCCAGCAGCTTGGGGGGACAGGGGTCGAACACTGAAGCTTTCTTT. Translation: CASSLGGQGSNTEAFF. The entire variable domain, with the rest obtained from reference TRBV5-4 and TRBJ1-1, is as follows: ETGVTQSPTHLIKTRGQQVTLRCSSQSGHNTVSWYQQALGQGPQFIFQYYREEENGRGNFPPRFSGLQFPNYSSELNVNALELDDSALYLCASSLGGQGSNTEAFFGQGTRLTVV.

The chain couples TRBV7-9 to TRBJ2-7; TRBD1 matches at 12 bases. Per germline, CDR1 SEHNR and CDR2 FQNEAQ (reference sequence). Trimming at V came to 4 bases and at J to 3 bases, leaving 7 bases not matched to a gene. This CDR3 contains 16 residues. CDR3 sequence (DNA): TGTGCCAGCAGCTCGGACGGGACAGGGGGCTTCTACGAGCAGTACTTC. Amino acids: CASSSDGTGGFYEQYF.

This clonotype has a handful of counts. The chain links TRBV7-2 to TRBJ2-3; D call uncertain. Germline V gene data show CDR1 as SGHTA and CDR2 as FQGNSA. V lost 0 bases, J lost 0 bases, and 1 base lay in between. There are 13 residues in the CDR3. The CDR3 DNA follows: TGTGCCAGCAGCTTAGCTAGCACAGATACGCAGTATTTT. Its protein product is CASSLASTDTQYF. The full variable domain, with the rest looked up from reference TRBV7-2 and TRBJ2-3, is GAGVSQSPSNKVTEKGKDVELRCDPISGHTALYWYRQSLGQGLEFLIYFQGNSAPDKSGLPSDRFSAERTGGSVSTLTIQRTQQEDSAVYLCASSLASTDTQYFGPGTRLTVL.

Within the sample, this clonotype is medium-sized (0.01 to 0.1%). V is TRBV6-1 and J is TRBJ2-1; D is ambiguous. The CDR3 has 15 residues. Germline loops: CDR1 MNHNS, CDR2 SASEGT. Trimming left V 2 bases short and J 3 bases short, with 11 bases between. The CDR3 coding sequence is TGTGCCAGCAGTGAATTGGTAGCTCACTACAATGAGCAGTTCTTC. This sequence encodes CASSELVAHYNEQFF.

This clonotype was counted a few times. The chain combines TRBV3-1 with TRBJ1-6; possibly TRBD1 for D (5 bases). The CDR3 is 14 residues long. CDR1 LGHDT and CDR2 YNNKEL come from the germline V gene (reference sequence). Trimming left V 3 bases short and J 8 bases short, with 11 bases between. This chain's CDR3 is CASSQRDRDSPLHF. The CDR3 region has the DNA TGTGCCAGCAGCCAGAGGGACCGAGATTCACCCCTCCACTTT.

V usage is TRBV4-1 and J usage is TRBJ2-4, with TRBD2 matching 13 bases. Germline CDR1 is MGHRA and CDR2 is YSYEKL. V trimming: 4 bases; J trimming: 1 base; junction bases outside the gene matches: 7. The length of the CDR3 is 18 residues. CDR3 sequence reads: CASSLGTSGTSAKNIQYF. The CDR3 DNA follows: TGCGCCAGCAGCCTGGGGACTAGCGGGACCTCGGCCAAAAACATTCAGTACTTC.

This clonotype was counted many times. The chain is built from TRBV20-1 and TRBJ2-5; 7 positions agree with TRBD2. The V segment lost 3 bases and the J segment 5 bases; nucleotides outside the gene matches: 9. Germline loops: CDR1 DFQATT, CDR2 SNEGSKA (reference sequence). The CDR3 loop spans 14 amino acids. Here the CDR3 DNA reads TGCAGTGCTAGTCTCCGGGAGGCTGGGGAGACCCAGTACTTC. The encoded protein is CSASLREAGETQYF.

This clonotype was seen a handful of times. The chain links TRBV12-5 to TRBJ1-1; weak D call: TRBD1 (6 bases). This CDR3 has 15 residues. The V gene lost 5 bases and the J gene lost 7 bases, with 20 bases spanning the gap. From germline, CDR1 is LGHNT and CDR2 FRNRAP. The CDR3 bases are TGTGCTAGTGGTCCCCCCCGGGGCAGGGGTGATGAAGCTTTCTTT. It specifies CASGPPRGRGDEAFF. The whole variable domain, remainder taken from reference TRBV12-5 and TRBJ1-1, is DARVTQTPRHKVTEMGQEVTMRCQPILGHNTVFWYRQTMMQGLELLAYFRNRAPLDDSGMPKDRFSAEMPDATLATLKIQPSEPRDSAVYFCASGPPRGRGDEAFFGQGTRLTVV.

On this clonotype: At one end, the junction sequence differs from germline, possibly due to a read error. The rearrangement links TRBV20-1 to TRBJ1-1; tentatively, D is TRBD1 (5 bases). There are 12 residues in the CDR3. CDR1 and CDR2 (germline): DFQATT, SNEGSKA (reference sequence). The CDR3 loop reads CRAGMMNTEDFF. The CDR3 nucleotides are TGCAGGGCAGGGATGATGAACACAGAAGATTTCTTT.

The DNA of the CDR3 is TGCGCCAGCAGCCCGACAGGGATTCAATCGAATGGCTACACCTTC. Protein sequence: CASSPTGIQSNGYTF. V is TRBV5-1 and J is TRBJ1-2, with 7 bases identical to TRBD1. Looked up from germline, CDR1 is SGHRS and CDR2 is YFSETQ. J was trimmed by 6 bases and V by 4 bases; bases with no gene match: 12. The CDR3 contains 15 residues.

Concerning this clonotype: This may stem from a read error, because a much larger clone lies one nucleotide away. The chain is built from TRBV20-1 and TRBJ2-5, with a possible D match to TRBD2 (5 bases). V lost 3 bases and J 3 bases, leaving 11 bases between the germline ends. This CDR3 is built from 13 residues. CDR1 is DFQATT, CDR2 SNEGSKA, per germline (reference sequence). The CDR3 DNA reads as TGCAGTGCTAGCGGGATACGTGAAGAGACCCAGTACTTC. This gives the protein CSASGIREETQYF.

Relative to its sample, this clonotype is medium-sized. The V call is TRBV6-1, the J call TRBJ2-7; TRBD1 matches at 7 bases. V was clipped by 5 bases and J by 3 bases; unmatched bases: 7. This CDR3 is built from 14 residues. CDR1 and CDR2 from the germline V gene are MNHNS and SASEGT. The CDR3 sequence is CASSSQGTDYEQYF. In DNA form, the CDR3 reads TGTGCCAGCAGTTCTCAAGGGACAGACTACGAGCAGTACTTC.

For this clonotype: It may be a read error: a sequence one base away is much more abundant. V is TRBV20-1 and J is TRBJ2-1; weak D call: TRBD2 (6 bases). CDR1 and CDR2 (germline): DFQATT, SNEGSKA (reference sequence). The CDR3 runs 14 residues. This CDR3 reads CSASQKTRGNEQVF. The CDR3 DNA reads TGCAGTGCTAGCCAGAAGACTAGGGGCAATGAGCAGGTCTTC.

This clonotype was seen ten or more times. The V and J genes are TRBV28 and TRBJ1-5, with D maybe TRBD1 (5 bases). The germline CDR1 and CDR2 sequences are MDHEN and SYDVKM. This CDR3 spans 15 amino acids. Trimming shortened V by 5 bases and J by 7 bases, and 18 bases separated the two germline ends. CDR3 coding DNA: TGTGCCAGCAGTGATAACAGGAGTCGTTTCCAGCCCCAGCATTTT. This sequence encodes CASSDNRSRFQPQHF.

Comments on this clonotype: The junction shows a germline mismatch at one end, possibly a read error. This chain links TRBV6-4 with TRBJ2-3; weak D call: TRBD1 (6 bases). Germline V gene sequence: CDR1 MRHNA, CDR2 SNTAGT. CDR3 size: 18 residues. The CDR3 loop is CACRSDRLYDLSTDTQYF. Written as DNA, the CDR3 is TGTGCCTGCAGATCTGACAGGCTATACGATCTTAGCACAGACACGCAGTATTTT.

This clonotype was recorded many times. The chain uses TRBV20-1 and TRBJ2-1; 12 bases are a match to TRBD2. The germline V gene encodes CDR1 DFQATT and CDR2 SNEGSKA (reference sequence). The CDR3 extends over 15 amino acids. Unmatched junction bases numbered 11, after V lost 6 bases and J lost 8 bases. CDR3 amino acids: CSAQAGTSGSYEQFF. CDR3 DNA: TGCAGTGCCCAAGCCGGGACTAGCGGGTCCTATGAGCAGTTCTTC.

The rearrangement links TRBV7-9 to TRBJ1-2, with unresolved D. The germline V gene encodes CDR1 SEHNR and CDR2 FQNEAQ (reference sequence). The CDR3 sequence is 14 residues long. V lost 1 base, J lost 2 bases, and 8 bases lay in between. The CDR3 here is CASSLGQRNYGYTF. The DNA for the CDR3 is TGTGCCAGCAGCTTAGGGCAGCGCAACTATGGCTACACCTTC.

This clonotype was seen at least ten times. The CDR3 here is CASSFHRMETQYF. In DNA, the CDR3 is TGTGCCAGCAGTTTCCATCGAATGGAGACCCAGTACTTC. The chain has TRBV27 and TRBJ2-5; D not resolved. Germline V gives CDR1 MNHEY, CDR2 SMNVEV (reference sequence). The V end lost 3 bases, the J end lost 5 bases, and 10 bases lay between the germline ends. CDR3 length: 13 residues.

This clonotype has only a few counts. This chain links TRBV10-2 with TRBJ2-7; 12 bases fit TRBD2. CDR3 length equals 19 residues. J gave up 1 base and V 5 bases, and 15 bases lay outside the gene matches. The V gene's germline CDR1 is WSHSY and CDR2 SAAADI. The CDR3 protein is CASSPTPGLAGQESYEQYF. CDR3 sequence (DNA): TGCGCCAGCAGTCCTACTCCGGGACTAGCGGGCCAAGAATCCTACGAGCAGTACTTC.